These T cell receptor beta chains were read from a single sample in a study of blood T cell repertoires in COVID-19. The data were produced by immunoSEQ multiplex PCR, yet TCRdb's version contains in-frame clones alone and is incomplete. Of under 200,000 clones in the sample, approximately 87% were seen once. The sequencing input was peripheral blood. The receptors come from a woman aged 60-70 years with COVID-19, enrolled during active disease. Both conserved end residues are part of each CDR3. The D gene is left open where the match is weak. Rows give clone size only sometimes, using once, few, many, or a class for an expanded clone.

d_call	clone_size	j_call	v_call	cdr3_nt	cdr3_aa
.	.	TRBJ2-3	TRBV5-3	TGTGCCAGAATCCTCTGGGGCCACTTGGCCAAGTCTAGCACAGATACGCAGTATTTT	CARILWGHLAKSSTDTQYF
.	.	TRBJ2-3	TRBV19	TGTGCCAGTAGTCCCCAGGTTGCTAGCACAGATACGCAGTATTTT	CASSPQVASTDTQYF
.	.	TRBJ1-2	TRBV2	TGTGCCCAAGGCCGTGGCGGGCGTAGTGGCTACACCTTC	CAQGRGGRSGYTF
TRBD1	once	TRBJ1-5	TRBV18	TGTGCCAGCTCAAAAGGACAGGACAACAATCAGCCCCAGCATTTT	CASSKGQDNNQPQHF
TRBD1	.	TRBJ2-7	TRBV28	TGTGCCAGCAGACCCTCCCAGACAGGGGGTGGGCAGTACTTC	CASRPSQTGGGQYF
.	few	TRBJ1-2	TRBV30	TGTGCCTGGAGCCGGCCAGGGGTGGGTGGCTACACCTTC	CAWSRPGVGGYTF
TRBD1	.	TRBJ2-1	TRBV24-1	TGTGCCACCCGCGGACAGGGGGCGAGGGTTGAGCAGTTCTTC	CATRGQGARVEQFF
TRBD1	.	TRBJ1-6	TRBV19	TGTGCCAGCAAACTGACAGGGGAGGGGTATTCACCCCTCCACTTT	CASKLTGEGYSPLHF
.	.	TRBJ1-6	TRBV5-4	TGTGCCAGCAGCTTTTGGGTCGGGGGTAATTCACCCCTCCACTTT	CASSFWVGGNSPLHF
TRBD1	once	TRBJ1-1	TRBV28	TGTGCCAGCAGCAAGACAGGGGCCACCATGAACACTGAAGCTTTCTTT	CASSKTGATMNTEAFF
.	few	TRBJ2-7	TRBV20-1	TGCAGTGGGCAGGGTAACTACGAGCAGTACTTC	CSGQGNYEQYF
TRBD2	.	TRBJ2-1	TRBV6-4	TGTGCCAGCAGTGACTCCGGGACTAGTTACAATGAGCAGTTCTTC	CASSDSGTSYNEQFF
TRBD1	.	TRBJ1-5	TRBV18	TGTGCCAGCTCACCTACAGGGGTCTCCAATCAGCCCCAGCATTTT	CASSPTGVSNQPQHF
TRBD2	.	TRBJ2-1	TRBV5-4	TGTGCCAGCAGCTCCCTAGCGGGGAGACTGGGTGAGCAGTTCTTC	CASSSLAGRLGEQFF
TRBD2	.	TRBJ2-5	TRBV9	TGTGCCAGCAGCGTTGGTGGACTAGCGGGACGGGAGACCCAGTACTTC	CASSVGGLAGRETQYF
.	once	TRBJ1-5	TRBV2	TGTGCCAGCAGAGGGACTTTCGATCAGCCCCAGCATTTT	CASRGTFDQPQHF
TRBD1	.	TRBJ2-3	TRBV19	TGTGCCAGTAGTATCGGGACAGGGACAGATACGCAGTATTTT	CASSIGTGTDTQYF
TRBD1	.	TRBJ1-5	TRBV9	TGTGCCAGCAGCGGGACAGGGGGTCAGCCCCAGCATTTT	CASSGTGGQPQHF
TRBD2	.	TRBJ2-4	TRBV3-1/TRBV3-2	TGTGCCAGCAGCCAAGCGGGGCTAGCGGTAGCCAAAAACATTCAGTACTTC	CASSQAGLAVAKNIQYF
.	.	TRBJ1-1	TRBV5-4	TGTGCCAGCAGCTTGGCGATGGGGGCCAACACTGAAGCTTTCTTT	CASSLAMGANTEAFF
TRBD2	.	TRBJ2-5	TRBV6-2/TRBV6-3	TGTGCCAGCAGTACGGGGGGGGATGAGACCCAGTACTTC	CASSTGGDETQYF
TRBD2	.	TRBJ2-2	TRBV6-5	TGTGCCAGCAGTTTCACCTTCCTTAGCGGGACCGGGGAGCTGTTTTTT	CASSFTFLSGTGELFF
.	.	TRBJ1-1	TRBV6-6	TGTGCCAGCAGATCCATGACAGGAGATACTGAAGCTTTCTTT	CASRSMTGDTEAFF
.	.	TRBJ2-1	TRBV4-3	TGCGCCAGCAGCCTCTCGGGATACAATGAGCAGTTCTTC	CASSLSGYNEQFF
.	.	TRBJ2-2	TRBV4-3	TGCGCCAGCAGCCACGCGAGGGGGACACCGAATTCTGGGGAGCTGTTTTTT	CASSHARGTPNSGELFF
TRBD1	.	TRBJ1-5	TRBV5-5	TGTGCCAGCAGCTCCGGACAGGGGAGCAATCAGCCCCAGCATTTT	CASSSGQGSNQPQHF
.	.	TRBJ1-1	TRBV7-2	TGTGCCAGCAGCTTATCCCGGGGTCGACCTGAAGCTTTCTTT	CASSLSRGRPEAFF
.	.	TRBJ1-2	TRBV6-6	TGTGCCAGCAGAGACCGGGGATTTAACTATGGCTACACCTTC	CASRDRGFNYGYTF
TRBD2	.	TRBJ2-2	TRBV28	TGTGCCACCACGCGTCCTAGCGGCAACACCGGGGAGCTGTTTTTT	CATTRPSGNTGELFF